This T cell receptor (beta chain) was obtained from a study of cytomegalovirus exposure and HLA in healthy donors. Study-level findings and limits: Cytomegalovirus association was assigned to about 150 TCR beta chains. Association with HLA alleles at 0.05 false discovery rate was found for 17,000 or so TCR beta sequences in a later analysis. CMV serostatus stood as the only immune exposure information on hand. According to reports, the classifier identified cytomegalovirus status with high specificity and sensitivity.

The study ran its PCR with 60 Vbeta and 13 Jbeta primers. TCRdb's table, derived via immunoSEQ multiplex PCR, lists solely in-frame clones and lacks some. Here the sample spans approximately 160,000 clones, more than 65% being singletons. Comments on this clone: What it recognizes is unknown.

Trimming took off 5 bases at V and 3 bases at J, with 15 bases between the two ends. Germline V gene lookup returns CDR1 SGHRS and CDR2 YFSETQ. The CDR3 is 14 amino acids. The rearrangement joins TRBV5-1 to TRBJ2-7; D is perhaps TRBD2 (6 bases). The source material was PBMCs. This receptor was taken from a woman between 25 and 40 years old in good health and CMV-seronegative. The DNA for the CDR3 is TGCGCCAGCAGTTTTGGGGGTAGCGGCTACGAGCAGTACTTC. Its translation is CASSFGGSGYEQYF. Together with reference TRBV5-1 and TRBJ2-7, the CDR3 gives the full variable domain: KAGVTQTPRYLIKTRGQQVTLSCSPISGHRSVSWYQQTPGQGLQFLFEYFSETQRNKGNFPGRFSGRQFSNSRSEMNVSTLELGDSALYLCASSFGGSGYEQYFGPGTRLTVT.